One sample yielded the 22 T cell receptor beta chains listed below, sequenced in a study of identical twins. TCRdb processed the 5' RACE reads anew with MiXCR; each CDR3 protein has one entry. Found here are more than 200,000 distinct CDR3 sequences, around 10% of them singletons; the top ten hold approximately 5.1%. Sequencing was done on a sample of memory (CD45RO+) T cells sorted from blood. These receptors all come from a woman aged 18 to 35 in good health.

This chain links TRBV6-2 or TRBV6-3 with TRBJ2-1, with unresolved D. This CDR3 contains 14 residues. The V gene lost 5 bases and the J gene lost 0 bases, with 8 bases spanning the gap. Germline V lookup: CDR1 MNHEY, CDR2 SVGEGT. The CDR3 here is CASSLLNSYNEQFF. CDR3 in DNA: TGTGCCAGCAGTCTACTGAACTCCTACAATGAGCAGTTCTTC.

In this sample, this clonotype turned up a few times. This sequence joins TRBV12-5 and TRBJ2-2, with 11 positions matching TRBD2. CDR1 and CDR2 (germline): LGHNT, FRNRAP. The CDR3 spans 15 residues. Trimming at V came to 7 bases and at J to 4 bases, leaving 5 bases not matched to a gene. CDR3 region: CASEIAGGSTGELFF. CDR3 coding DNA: TGTGCTAGTGAAATAGCGGGAGGGAGCACCGGGGAGCTGTTTTTT.

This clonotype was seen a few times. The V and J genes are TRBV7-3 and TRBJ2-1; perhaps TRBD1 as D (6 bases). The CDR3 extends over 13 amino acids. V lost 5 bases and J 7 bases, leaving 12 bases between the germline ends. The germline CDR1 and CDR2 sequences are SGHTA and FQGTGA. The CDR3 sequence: CASSPGVTNEQFF. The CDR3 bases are TGTGCCAGCAGCCCAGGGGTTACTAATGAGCAGTTCTTC.

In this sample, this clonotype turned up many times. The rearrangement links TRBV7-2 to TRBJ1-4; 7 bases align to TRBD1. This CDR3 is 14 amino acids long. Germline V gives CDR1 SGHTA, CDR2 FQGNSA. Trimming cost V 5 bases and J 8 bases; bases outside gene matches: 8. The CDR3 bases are TGTGCCAGCAGCAAATCAGGGGGGGGGGAAAAACTGTTTTTT. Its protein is CASSKSGGGEKLFF. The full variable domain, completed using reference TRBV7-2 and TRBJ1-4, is GAGVSQSPSNKVTEKGKDVELRCDPISGHTALYWYRQSLGQGLEFLIYFQGNSAPDKSGLPSDRFSAERTGGSVSTLTIQRTQQEDSAVYLCASSKSGGGEKLFFGSGTQLSVL.

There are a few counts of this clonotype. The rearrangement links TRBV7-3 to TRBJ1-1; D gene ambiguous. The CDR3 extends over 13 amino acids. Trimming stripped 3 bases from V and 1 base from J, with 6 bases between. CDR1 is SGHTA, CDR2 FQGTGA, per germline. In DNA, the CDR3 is TGTGCCAGCAGCTTTCAGGAGAACACTGAAGCTTTCTTT. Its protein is CASSFQENTEAFF.

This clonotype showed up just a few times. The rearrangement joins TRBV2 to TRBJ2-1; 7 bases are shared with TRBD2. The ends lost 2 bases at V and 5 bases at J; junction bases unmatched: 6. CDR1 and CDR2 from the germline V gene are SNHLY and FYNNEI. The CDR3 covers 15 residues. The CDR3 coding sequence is TGTGCCAGCAGTGAAAAACTAGCGTCCAACAATGAGCAGTTCTTC. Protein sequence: CASSEKLASNNEQFF.

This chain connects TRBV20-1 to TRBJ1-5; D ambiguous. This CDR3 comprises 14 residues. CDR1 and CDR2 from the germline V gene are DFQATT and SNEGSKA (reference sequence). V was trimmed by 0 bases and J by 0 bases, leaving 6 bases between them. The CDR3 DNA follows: TGCAGTGCTAGAGACGCTAATAGCAATCAGCCCCAGCATTTT. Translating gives CSARDANSNQPQHF.

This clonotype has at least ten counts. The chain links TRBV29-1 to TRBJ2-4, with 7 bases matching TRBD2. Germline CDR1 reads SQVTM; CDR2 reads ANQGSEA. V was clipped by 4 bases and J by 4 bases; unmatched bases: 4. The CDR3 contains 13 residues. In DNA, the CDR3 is TGCAGCGTTGCCCAGCGGGGTAAAAACATTCAGTACTTC. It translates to CSVAQRGKNIQYF.

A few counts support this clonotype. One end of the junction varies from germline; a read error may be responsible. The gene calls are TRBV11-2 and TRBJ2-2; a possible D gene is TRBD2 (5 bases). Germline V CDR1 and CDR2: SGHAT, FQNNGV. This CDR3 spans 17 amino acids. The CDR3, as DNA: TGTGCCAGCAGCCCCCGAGGTTACGGGGAAGCACCGGGGAGCTGTTCTTTT. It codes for CASSPRGYGEAPGSCSF.

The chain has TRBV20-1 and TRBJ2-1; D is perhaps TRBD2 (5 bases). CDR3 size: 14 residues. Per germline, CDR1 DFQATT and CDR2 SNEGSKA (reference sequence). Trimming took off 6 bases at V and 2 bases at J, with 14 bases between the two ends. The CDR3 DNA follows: TGCAGTGCCAGTCAGGACTGGCCCTACAATGAGCAGTTCTTC. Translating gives CSASQDWPYNEQFF.

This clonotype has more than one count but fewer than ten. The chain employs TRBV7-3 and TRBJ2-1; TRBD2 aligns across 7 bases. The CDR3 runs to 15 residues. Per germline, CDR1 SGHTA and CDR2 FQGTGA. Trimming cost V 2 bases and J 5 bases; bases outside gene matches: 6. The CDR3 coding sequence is TGTGCCAGCAGCTTAGCAGCGGGGACGAACAATGAGCAGTTCTTC. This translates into CASSLAAGTNNEQFF.

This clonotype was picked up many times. In nucleotides, the CDR3 is TGTGCCAGCAGCCCCCGGGAGCATTACAATGAGCAGTTCTTC. This codes for CASSPREHYNEQFF. V usage is TRBV7-2 and J usage is TRBJ2-1, with D possibly TRBD2 on 6 matching bases. The CDR3 length is 14 residues. CDR1 is SGHTA and CDR2 is FQGNSA in the germline V gene. Trimming took off 5 bases at V and 4 bases at J, with 12 bases between the two ends.

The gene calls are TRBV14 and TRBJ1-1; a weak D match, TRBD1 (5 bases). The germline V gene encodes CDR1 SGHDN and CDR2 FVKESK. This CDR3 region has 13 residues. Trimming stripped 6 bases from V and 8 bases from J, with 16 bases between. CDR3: CASSFRVRAEAFF. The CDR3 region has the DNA TGTGCCAGCAGTTTCCGGGTCAGGGCCGAAGCTTTCTTT.

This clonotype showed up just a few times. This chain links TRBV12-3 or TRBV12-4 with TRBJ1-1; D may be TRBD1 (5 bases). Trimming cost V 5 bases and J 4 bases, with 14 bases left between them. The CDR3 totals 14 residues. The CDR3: CASSPPGGVTEAFF. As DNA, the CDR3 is TGTGCCAGCAGTCCCCCGGGGGGAGTCACTGAAGCTTTCTTT.

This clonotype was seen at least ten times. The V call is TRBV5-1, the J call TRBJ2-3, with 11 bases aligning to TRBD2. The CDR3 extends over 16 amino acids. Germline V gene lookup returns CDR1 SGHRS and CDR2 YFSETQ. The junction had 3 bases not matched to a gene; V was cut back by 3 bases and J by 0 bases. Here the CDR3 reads CASSSGLAGSTDTQYF. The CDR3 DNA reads TGCGCCAGCAGCTCCGGACTAGCGGGCAGCACAGATACGCAGTATTTT.

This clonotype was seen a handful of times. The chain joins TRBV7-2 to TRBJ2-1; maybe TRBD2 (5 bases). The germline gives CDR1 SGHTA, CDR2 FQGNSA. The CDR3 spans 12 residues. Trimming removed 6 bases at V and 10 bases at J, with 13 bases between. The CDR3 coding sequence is TGTGCCAGCAGGTCCAATGGACTGGAGCAGTTCTTC. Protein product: CASRSNGLEQFF.

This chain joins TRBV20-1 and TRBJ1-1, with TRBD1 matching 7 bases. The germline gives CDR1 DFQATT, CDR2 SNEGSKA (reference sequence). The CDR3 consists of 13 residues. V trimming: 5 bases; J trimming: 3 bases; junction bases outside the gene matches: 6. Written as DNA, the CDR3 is TGCAGTGCTCCCGGGGACAGCTACACTGAAGCTTTCTTT. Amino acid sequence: CSAPGDSYTEAFF.

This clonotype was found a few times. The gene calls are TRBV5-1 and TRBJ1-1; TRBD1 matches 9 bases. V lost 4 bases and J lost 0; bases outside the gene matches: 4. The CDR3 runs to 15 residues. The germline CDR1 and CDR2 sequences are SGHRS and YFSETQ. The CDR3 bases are TGCGCCAGCAGCGTCAGGACAGGGGTGAACACTGAAGCTTTCTTT. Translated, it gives CASSVRTGVNTEAFF. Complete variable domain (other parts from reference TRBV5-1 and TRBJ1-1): KAGVTQTPRYLIKTRGQQVTLSCSPISGHRSVSWYQQTPGQGLQFLFEYFSETQRNKGNFPGRFSGRQFSNSRSEMNVSTLELGDSALYLCASSVRTGVNTEAFFGQGTRLTVV.

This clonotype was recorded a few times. The chain's CDR3 is CASSHQVGTQYF. CDR3 nucleotide sequence: TGCGCCAGCAGCCACCAGGTTGGGACCCAGTACTTC. The J gene is TRBJ2-5, the V gene TRBV4-1; no definite D call. V lost 3 bases and J 7 bases, leaving 9 bases between the germline ends. The CDR3 length is 12 residues. CDR1 is MGHRA, CDR2 YSYEKL, per germline.

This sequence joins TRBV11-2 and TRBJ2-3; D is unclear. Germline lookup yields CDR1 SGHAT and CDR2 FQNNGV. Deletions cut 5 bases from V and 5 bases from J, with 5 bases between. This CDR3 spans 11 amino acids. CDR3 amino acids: CASSALDTQYF. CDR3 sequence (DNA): TGTGCCAGCAGCGCCTTAGATACGCAGTATTTT.

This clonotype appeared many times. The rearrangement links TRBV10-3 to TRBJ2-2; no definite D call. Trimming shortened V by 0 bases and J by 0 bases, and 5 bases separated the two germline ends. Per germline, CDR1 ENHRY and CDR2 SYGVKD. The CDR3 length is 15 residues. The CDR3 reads CAISESVANTGELFF. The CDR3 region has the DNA TGTGCCATCAGTGAGTCGGTAGCGAACACCGGGGAGCTGTTTTTT.

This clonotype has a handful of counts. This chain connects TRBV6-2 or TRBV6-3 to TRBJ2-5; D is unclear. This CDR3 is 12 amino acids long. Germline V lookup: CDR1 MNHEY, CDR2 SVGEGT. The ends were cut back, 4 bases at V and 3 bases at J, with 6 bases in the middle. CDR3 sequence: CASSFPEETQYF. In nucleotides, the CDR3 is TGTGCCAGCAGTTTCCCGGAAGAGACCCAGTACTTC.